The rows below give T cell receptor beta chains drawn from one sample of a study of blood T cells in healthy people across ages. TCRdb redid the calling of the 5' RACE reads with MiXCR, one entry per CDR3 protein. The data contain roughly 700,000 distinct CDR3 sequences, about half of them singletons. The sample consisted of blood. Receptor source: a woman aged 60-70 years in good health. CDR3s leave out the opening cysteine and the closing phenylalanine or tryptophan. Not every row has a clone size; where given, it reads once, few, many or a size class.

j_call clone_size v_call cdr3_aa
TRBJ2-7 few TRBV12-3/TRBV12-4 ASSLRLAEDSYEQY
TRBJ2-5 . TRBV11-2 ASSLGASGSGETQY
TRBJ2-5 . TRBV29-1 SVEEYNSNEQY
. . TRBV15 ATSRVAGGRYEQY
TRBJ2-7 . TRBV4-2 ASSKNGQGASYEQY
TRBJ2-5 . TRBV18 ASSPLYGTTQDNEQY
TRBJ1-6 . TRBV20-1 SASRLDLGGSPLH
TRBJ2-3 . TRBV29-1 SVSGQGRADTQY
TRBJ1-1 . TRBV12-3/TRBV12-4 ASSLGDRGSGNTEAF
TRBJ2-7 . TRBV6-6 ASTVIGTGGSEQY
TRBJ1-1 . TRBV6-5 ASSYSMGYTEAF
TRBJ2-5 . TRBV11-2 ASSSSAYQETQY
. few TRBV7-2 ASSQEALLGETQY
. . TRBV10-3 AIGGRGTYNEQY
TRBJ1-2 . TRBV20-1 SATLGLGDGYT
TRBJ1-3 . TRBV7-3 ASSATRGNTIY
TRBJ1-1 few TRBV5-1 ASSSEGQGWTEAF
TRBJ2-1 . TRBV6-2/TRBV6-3 ASRSSGHDNEQF
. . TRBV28 ASSFLAGRGYNEQY
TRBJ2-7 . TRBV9 ASSAKGDRSYEQY
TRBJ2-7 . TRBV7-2 VSSLEVGGPHEQY
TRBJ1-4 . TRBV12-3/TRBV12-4 ASSLAGTGIEKLF
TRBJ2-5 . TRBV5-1 ASSIQGRGETQY
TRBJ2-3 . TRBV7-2 ASSTPAGGRTDTQY
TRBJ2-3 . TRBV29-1 SARRQGGADTQY
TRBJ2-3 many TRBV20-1 SARGLADSDTDTQY
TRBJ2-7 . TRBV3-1 ASSQDRVAENYEQY
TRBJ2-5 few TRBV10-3 AISELGFETQY
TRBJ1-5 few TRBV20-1 SAREGFQPQH
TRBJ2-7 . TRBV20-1 SARKPYSYEQY
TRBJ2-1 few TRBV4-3 ASSQDGGRAFSSSYNEQF
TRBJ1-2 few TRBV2 ASLTGGLSGYT
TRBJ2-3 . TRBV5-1 ASSLQSEEDTQY
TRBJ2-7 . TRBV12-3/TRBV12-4 ASSTRATSGSYEQY
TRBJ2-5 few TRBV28 ASSSSQAGGGETQY